This T cell receptor beta chain was captured in a study of blood T cell repertoires in COVID-19. As for the study in general: Spain, Italy and the United States supplied samples that represented acute and convalescent COVID-19.

Assay: immunoSEQ multiplex PCR; the TCRdb copy retains only in-frame clones and omits some. The profile shows 220,000 or so clones, 82% of them singletons. The CDR3 is 15 residues long. Germline trimming cut 7 bases from V and 5 bases from J; bases unmatched to any gene: 11. The rearrangement joins TRBV23-1 to TRBJ2-5; 9 bases agree with TRBD1. Being an ORF, TRBV23-1 has a function that is uncertain. The receptor comes from a woman aged 80 or over with COVID-19, enrolled during active disease. The material sequenced was peripheral blood. CDR3 bases: TGCGCCAGCACCGTTATCCGGGACAGGGTTGAGACCCAGTACTTC. This gives the protein CASTVIRDRVETQYF.